Below are 3 T cell receptor beta chains sequenced from a single sample in a study of cytomegalovirus exposure and HLA in healthy donors. A multiplex PCR was run with 60 Vbeta primers and 13 Jbeta primers. TCRdb's table, derived via immunoSEQ multiplex PCR, lists solely in-frame clones and lacks some. The repertoire holds approximately 150,000 clones, approximately 70% seen once, with about 4.3% in the top ten. Sequencing used PBMCs. These receptors came from a man younger than 30 in good health and CMV-seropositive.

The chain employs TRBV5-1 and TRBJ1-1, with D possibly TRBD1 on 6 matching bases. The CDR3 is made up of 14 amino acids. V was shortened by 0 bases and J by 6 bases, with 12 bases between the two germline ends. The germline CDR1 and CDR2 sequences are SGHRS and YFSETQ. CDR3 residues: CASSLGPGVAEAFF. In nucleotides, the CDR3 is TGCGCCAGCAGCTTGGGGCCAGGGGTGGCTGAAGCTTTCTTT.

The chain is built from TRBV6-6 and TRBJ2-1, with 8 bases lining up with TRBD2. The CDR3 totals 15 residues. CDR1 and CDR2 from the germline V gene are MNHNY and SVGAGI (reference sequence). Trimming cost V 6 bases and J 2 bases; bases outside gene matches: 6. CDR3 DNA: TGTGCCAGCAGCGCTCGGGGGGGCCCCTACAATGAGCAGTTCTTC. Translating gives CASSARGGPYNEQFF.

CDR3 amino acids: CASSQGTAYEQYV. In DNA, the CDR3 is TGTGCCAGCTCCCAGGGTACCGCCTACGAGCAGTACGTC. The chain employs TRBV18 and TRBJ2-7; possible D gene TRBD1, 5 bases. V was pared by 6 bases and J by 2 bases, with 11 bases between. The CDR3 runs to 13 residues. Germline CDR1 is KGHSH and CDR2 is LQKENI.